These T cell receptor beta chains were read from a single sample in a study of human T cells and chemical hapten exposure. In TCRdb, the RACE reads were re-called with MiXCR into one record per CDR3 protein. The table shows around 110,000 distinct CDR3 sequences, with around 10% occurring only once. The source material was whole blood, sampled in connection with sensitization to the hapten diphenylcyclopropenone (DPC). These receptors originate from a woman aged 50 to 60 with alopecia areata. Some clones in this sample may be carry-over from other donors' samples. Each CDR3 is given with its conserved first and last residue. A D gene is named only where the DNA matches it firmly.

CDR3: CASSPMGSTDTQYF
length: 14
V: TRBV18
D: NA

CDR3: CSVEKGGIAHEQYF
length: 14
V: TRBV29-1
D: TRBD2

CDR3: CASSPRRPRIYYGYTF
length: 16
V: TRBV2
D: NA

CDR3: CASSVGQGMNTEAFF
length: 15
V: TRBV2
D: TRBD1

CDR3: CASSQAGRLNTEAFF
length: 15
V: TRBV4-1
D: NA

CDR3: CASSLAVTSGRHTQYF
length: 16
V: TRBV7-2
D: TRBD2

CDR3: CAISESNDSNQPQHF
length: 15
V: TRBV10-3
D: NA

CDR3: CASSPFVPEQGFTDTQYF
length: 18
V: TRBV18
D: TRBD1

CDR3: CASSVTGLAGGYGELFF
length: 17
V: TRBV9
D: TRBD2

CDR3: CASSLVRGGAGNEQFF
length: 16
V: TRBV7-2
D: TRBD2

CDR3: CSARDGQVRNYGYTF
length: 15
V: TRBV20-1
D: NA